This TCR beta chain was sequenced during a study of shared clonotypes between healthy human individuals. Researchers divided each subset's genomic DNA evenly across several immunoSEQ plates. Generated by immunoSEQ multiplex PCR, the TCRdb table keeps only in-frame clones and is missing some. The data contain approximately 1.1 million clones, around 78% of them singletons. The CDR3 is 12 amino acids. The V gene lost 7 bases and the J gene lost 4 bases, with 10 bases spanning the gap. Germline CDR1 reads MNHNY; CDR2 reads SVGAGI (reference sequence). The chain links TRBV6-6 to TRBJ1-2; D unresolved. The sequence was obtained from a man aged 18 to 29 in good health. Some clones in this sample may be carry-over from other donors' samples. The sample consisted of memory CD4+ T cells from PBMCs. Subset described: CD45RA-negative fraction. CDR3 bases: TGTGCCAGCAACGAGAGTCCCTATGGCTACACCTTC. Translated: CASNESPYGYTF.